This TCR beta chain emerged from a study of T cells in tuberculosis. For the study at large: The T cells targeted glucose monomycolate, a mycobacterial lipid, via CD1B.

No alpha-beta pairing information exists for these sequences. Assay used: immunoSEQ multiplex PCR; TCRdb lists only in-frame clones, some missing. This sample has approximately 59,000 clones, with roughly 86% found just once. Cells were sorted from thawed PBMC rested overnight and stained with GMM-loaded CD1B tetramer, viability dye and anti-CD3. The CD1B tetramers carried C32 glucose monomycolate purified from Rhodococcus equi. Tetramer-negative cells, approximately 100,000 per donor, were also sorted. The germline CDR1 and CDR2 sequences are MDHEN and SYDVKM. The CDR3 consists of 16 residues. The J segment lost 0 bases and the V segment lost 4 bases, leaving 4 bases of the junction unmatched.

Sequenced sample: CD1b-GMM tetramer-negative cells sorted from PBMCs. The rearrangement links TRBV28 to TRBJ2-2; 8 bases align to TRBD1. The origin of this receptor is an adult woman with latent tuberculosis. CDR3 residues: CASSSAGGANTGELFF. The CDR3 DNA reads TGTGCCAGCAGTTCGGCAGGGGGCGCGAACACCGGGGAGCTGTTTTTT.